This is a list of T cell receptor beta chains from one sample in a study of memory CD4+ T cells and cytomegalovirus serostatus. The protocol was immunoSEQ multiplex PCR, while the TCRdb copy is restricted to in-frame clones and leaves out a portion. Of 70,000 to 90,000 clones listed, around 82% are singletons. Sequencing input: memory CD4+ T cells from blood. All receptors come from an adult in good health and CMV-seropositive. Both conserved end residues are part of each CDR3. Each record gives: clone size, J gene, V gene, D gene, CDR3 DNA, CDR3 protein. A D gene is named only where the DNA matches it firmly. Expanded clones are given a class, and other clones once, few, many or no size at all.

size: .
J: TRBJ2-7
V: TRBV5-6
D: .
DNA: TGTGCCAGCAGCTCGGGACTCTACGGGGAGCAGTACTTC
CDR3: CASSSGLYGEQYF

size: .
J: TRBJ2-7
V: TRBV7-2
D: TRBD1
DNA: TGTGCCAGCAGCCCCGGACAGGGATATGGCTACGAGCAGTACTTC
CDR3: CASSPGQGYGYEQYF

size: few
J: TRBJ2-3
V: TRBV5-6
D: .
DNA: TGTGCCAGCAGCTTCCGGACAGATACGCAGTATTTT
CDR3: CASSFRTDTQYF

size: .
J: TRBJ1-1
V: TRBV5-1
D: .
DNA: TGCGCCAGCAGCTTGGACATTGGGAACACTGAAGCTTTCTTT
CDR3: CASSLDIGNTEAFF

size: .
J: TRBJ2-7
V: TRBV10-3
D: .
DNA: TGTGCCATCAGTGGGGACACCTACGAGCAGTACTTC
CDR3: CAISGDTYEQYF

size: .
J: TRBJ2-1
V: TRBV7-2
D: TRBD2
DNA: TGTGCCAGCAGCTTCCTGGGACTAGCGGGAGGGCCTGAGCAGTTCTTC
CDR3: CASSFLGLAGGPEQFF

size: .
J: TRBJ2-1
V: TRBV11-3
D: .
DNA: TGTGCCAGCAGGACCGGTGGGACTGTGTACAATGAGCAGTTCTTC
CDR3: CASRTGGTVYNEQFF

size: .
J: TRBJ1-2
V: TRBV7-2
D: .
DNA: TGTGCCAGCAGCACCTCCGGGGGGGCGCGTGGCTACACCTTC
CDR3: CASSTSGGARGYTF

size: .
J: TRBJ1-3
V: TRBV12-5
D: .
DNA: TGTGCTAGTGCCAATACCCTGGGAAACACCATATATTTT
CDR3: CASANTLGNTIYF

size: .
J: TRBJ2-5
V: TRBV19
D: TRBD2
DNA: TGTGCCAGTAGTCCTACTAGCGGAAACAGCCAAGAGACCCAGTACTTC
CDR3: CASSPTSGNSQETQYF

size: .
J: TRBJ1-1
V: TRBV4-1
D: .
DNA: TGCGCCAGCAGCGCTCCGAGCATGAACACTGAAGCTTTCTTT
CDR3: CASSAPSMNTEAFF

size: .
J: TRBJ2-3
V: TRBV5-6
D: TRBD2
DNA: TGTGCCAGCAGCGTGGAAACCGGGACTAGCGGGGTTAGGGAGCAGTATTTT
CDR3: CASSVETGTSGVREQYF

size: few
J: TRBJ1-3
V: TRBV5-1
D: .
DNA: TGCGCCAGCAGCTGGGAGTCCTCTGGAAACACCATATATTTT
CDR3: CASSWESSGNTIYF

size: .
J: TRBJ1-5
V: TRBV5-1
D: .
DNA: TGCGCCAGCAGCCGAACGACGGGAGGAGATCAGCCCCAGCATTTT
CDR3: CASSRTTGGDQPQHF

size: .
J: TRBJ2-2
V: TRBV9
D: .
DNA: TGTGCCAGTGGGACTCCTAACACCGGGGAGCTGTTTTTT
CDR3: CASGTPNTGELFF

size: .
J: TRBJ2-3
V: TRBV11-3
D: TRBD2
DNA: TGTGCCAGCAGCAGGGGGACTAGCGGGAGGTCCGATACGCAGTATTTT
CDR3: CASSRGTSGRSDTQYF

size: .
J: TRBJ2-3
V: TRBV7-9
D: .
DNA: TGTGCCAGCAGCGGTAACAGCGCAGATACGCAGTATTTT
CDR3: CASSGNSADTQYF

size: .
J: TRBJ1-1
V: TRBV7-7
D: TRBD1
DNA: TGTGCTAGCAGCTCATACAGGGGGGCTGAAGCTTTCTTT
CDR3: CASSSYRGAEAFF

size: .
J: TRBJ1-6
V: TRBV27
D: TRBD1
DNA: TGTGCCAGCAGTTTTAGGGGGACAGGGGGCCATTTGAGGTTTTCACCCCTCCACTTT
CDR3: CASSFRGTGGHLRFSPLHF

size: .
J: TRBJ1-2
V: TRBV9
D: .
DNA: TGTGCCAGCAGCCCCAGCAGGGCTATTAATGGCTACACCTTC
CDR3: CASSPSRAINGYTF

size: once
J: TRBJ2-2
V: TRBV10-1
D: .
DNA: TGCGCCAGCAGTGGACAGATTAACACCGGGGAGCTGTTTTTT
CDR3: CASSGQINTGELFF

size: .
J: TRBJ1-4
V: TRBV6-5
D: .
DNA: TGTGCCAGCAGTTACTCGGTGACCGGTCCGCCAGAAAAACTGTTTTTT
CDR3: CASSYSVTGPPEKLFF

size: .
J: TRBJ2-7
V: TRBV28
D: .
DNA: TGTGCCACCCATTTGGGCACCGGCTCTGAGCAGTACTTC
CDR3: CATHLGTGSEQYF

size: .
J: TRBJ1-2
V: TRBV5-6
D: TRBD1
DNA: TGTGCCAGCAGCGGGGACAGGGAGCGGGCTAACTATGGCTACACCTTC
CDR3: CASSGDRERANYGYTF

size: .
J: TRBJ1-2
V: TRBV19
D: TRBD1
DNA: TGTGCCAGTAGTGGGCGGGACAGCTTCCATGGGTATGGCTACACCTTC
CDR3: CASSGRDSFHGYGYTF

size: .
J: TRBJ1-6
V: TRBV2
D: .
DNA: TGTGCCAGCGGGGGGGAGCATAATTCACCCCTCCACTTT
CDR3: CASGGEHNSPLHF

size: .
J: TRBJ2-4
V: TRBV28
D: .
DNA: TGTGCCAGCAGCGGAGGGGGGGGTATAGCCAAAAACATTCAGTACTTC
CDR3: CASSGGGGIAKNIQYF

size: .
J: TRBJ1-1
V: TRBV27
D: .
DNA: TGTGCCAGCAGTTTACGCTGGGGGATAACTGAAGCTTTCTTT
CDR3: CASSLRWGITEAFF

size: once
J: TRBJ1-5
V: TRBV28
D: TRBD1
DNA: TGTGCCAGCAGTCCACCACCGAGGGGGCGCAATCAGCCCCAGCATTTT
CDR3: CASSPPPRGRNQPQHF

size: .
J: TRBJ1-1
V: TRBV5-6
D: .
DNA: TGTGCCAGCAGCTCAGGAGGGCCAGACACTGAAGCTTTCTTT
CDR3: CASSSGGPDTEAFF

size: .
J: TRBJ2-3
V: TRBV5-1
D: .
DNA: TGCGCCAGCAGCTTAGGAGCAGATACGCAGTATTTT
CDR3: CASSLGADTQYF

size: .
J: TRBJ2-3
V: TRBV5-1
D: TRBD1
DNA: TGCGCCAGCAGGGACAGGGTCGCAGATACGCAGTATTTT
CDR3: CASRDRVADTQYF

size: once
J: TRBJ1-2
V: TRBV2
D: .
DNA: TGTGCCAGCAGTGAGTCACAGAGGCGGTACACCTTC
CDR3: CASSESQRRYTF

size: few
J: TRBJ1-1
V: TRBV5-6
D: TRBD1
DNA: TGTGCCAGCAGCTTGGTGGGACAGGGGTTGCCTGAAGCTTTCTTT
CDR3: CASSLVGQGLPEAFF

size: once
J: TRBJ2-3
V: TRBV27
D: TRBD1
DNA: TGTGCCAGCAGTTCCCCGGACAGGGAATGGGGTACGCAGTATTTT
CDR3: CASSSPDREWGTQYF

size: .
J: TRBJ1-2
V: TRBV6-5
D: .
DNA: TGTGCCAGCAGTCTATGGGCAGGGATTAACTATGGCTACACCTTC
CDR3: CASSLWAGINYGYTF

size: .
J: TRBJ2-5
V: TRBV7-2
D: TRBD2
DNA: TGTGCCAGCAGCCGAACCGGGACTAGCGGGGGGGAGACCCAGTACTTC
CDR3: CASSRTGTSGGETQYF

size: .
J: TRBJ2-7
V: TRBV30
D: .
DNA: TGTGCCTGGAGTGTACACGGGGGTTCCTACGAGCAGTACTTC
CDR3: CAWSVHGGSYEQYF